This is a list of T cell receptor beta chains from one sample in a study of blood T cell repertoires in COVID-19. The repertoire was sequenced with immunoSEQ multiplex PCR; TCRdb's copy has only in-frame clones and lacks some. Of about 210,000 clones listed, around 82% were seen once; the top ten hold 10% to 15%. The material sequenced was peripheral blood. Receptors originate from a human donor in a cohort sampled during active COVID-19. The conserved cysteine and the conserved F or W are not part of the CDR3 here. D genes are given only for firm matches.

CDR3,D,J,V
AIMGTLGTEAF,-,TRBJ1-1,TRBV10-3
ASSTGGPPPETQY,TRBD1,TRBJ2-5,TRBV19
ASSLAGSQQF,-,TRBJ2-1,TRBV11-2
ASSPPFLPREQF,-,TRBJ2-1,TRBV28
AMGTSGRADDTQY,TRBD2,TRBJ2-3,TRBV10-3
ASSQDSIQPQH,-,TRBJ1-5,TRBV11-2
ASSVQTPNTEAF,-,TRBJ1-1,TRBV3-1/TRBV3-2
ASSLAGGNQPQH,-,TRBJ1-5,TRBV7-2
ASSSSFHSSLYEQY,-,TRBJ2-7,TRBV11-2
ASSRPSDRGLSPLH,TRBD1,TRBJ1-6,TRBV18
ASSRTDSNQPQH,-,TRBJ1-5,TRBV6-5
AISQGLDQPQH,-,TRBJ1-5,TRBV10-3
SARGSYYGYT,-,TRBJ1-2,TRBV29-1
ASSQEARTDTQY,-,TRBJ2-3,TRBV4-2
ASRTRSGSGNTIY,-,TRBJ1-3,TRBV6-5
ASSPDRGYTEAF,TRBD1,TRBJ1-1,TRBV9
ASRTGNTGELF,-,TRBJ2-2,TRBV11-2
ASSQDVVQGGEKLF,-,TRBJ1-4,TRBV4-1
ASSVAGISEAF,-,TRBJ1-1,TRBV11-1
ASSVASGGFYEQY,TRBD2,TRBJ2-7,TRBV9
ASSQDYGTGVTYEQY,-,TRBJ2-7,TRBV3-1/TRBV3-2
ASSQDGRGQAQV,TRBD1,TRBJ2-7,TRBV4-3
ASSSRRGETQY,-,TRBJ2-5,TRBV2